These T cell receptor beta chains were read from a single sample in a study of blood T cells in healthy people across ages. Using its own MiXCR run on the 5' RACE reads, TCRdb lists one record per CDR3 protein. The sample has more than 1,000,000 distinct CDR3 sequences, 20% to 25% seen once. The data were also submitted as part of a second study, on T cells of mothers and their children.

The sequencing sample was made of blood. These receptors all come from a girl aged 2-15 years in good health. Both conserved end residues are part of each CDR3. Each record gives: clone size, J gene, V gene, D gene, CDR3 protein, CDR3 DNA. A D gene is named only where the DNA matches it firmly. Not every row has a clone size; where given, it reads once, few, many or a size class.

>.|TRBJ2-2|TRBV3-1|.
CASSEVGGNTGELFF
TGTGCCAGCAGCGAGGTGGGCGGGAACACCGGGGAGCTGTTTTTT
>many|TRBJ2-1|TRBV7-6|.
CASSLWGYEQFF
TGTGCCAGCAGCTTATGGGGGTATGAGCAGTTCTTC
>few|TRBJ2-7|TRBV25-1|.
CASSEIGTETYEQYF
TGTGCCAGCAGTGAGATAGGGACGGAAACCTACGAGCAGTACTTC
>.|TRBJ1-1|TRBV7-9|TRBD1
CASSRDRDTEAFF
TGTGCCAGCAGCCGGGACAGAGACACTGAAGCTTTCTTT
>.|TRBJ2-1|TRBV25-1|.
CASSESMVNEQFF
TGTGCCAGCAGTGAGTCAATGGTTAATGAGCAGTTCTTC
>few|TRBJ2-7|TRBV27|.
CASSPIGPSYEQYF
TGTGCCAGCAGCCCGATCGGACCCTCCTACGAGCAGTACTTC
>.|TRBJ1-4|TRBV27|.
CASSYLGNRLGEKLFF
TGTGCCAGCAGTTACCTTGGGAACCGCCTTGGCGAAAAACTGTTTTTT
>few|TRBJ2-3|TRBV7-3|.
CASSLTNADTQYF
TGTGCCAGCAGCTTAACCAACGCAGATACGCAGTATTTT
>.|TRBJ2-5|TRBV7-6|TRBD2
CASSLLGGRAFF
TGTGCCAGCAGCTTACTCGGCGGGAGGGCCTTCTTC
>.|TRBJ2-1|TRBV4-3|TRBD1
CASSDYRGDYNEQFF
TGCGCTAGCAGCGACTACAGGGGCGACTACAATGAGCAGTTCTTC
>few|TRBJ2-2|TRBV24-1|TRBD1
CATSESQQGCSAGKLFF
TGTGCCACCAGTGAGTCTCAACAGGGGTGTTCCGCCGGGAAGCTGTTTTTT
>.|TRBJ2-1|TRBV11-2|.
CASGAWEYNEQFF
TGTGCCAGTGGGGCTTGGGAATACAATGAGCAGTTCTTC
>few|TRBJ1-5|TRBV9|.
CASSESLASHPQHF
TGTGCCAGCAGCGAGTCCCTCGCCAGTCATCCCCAGCATTTT
>.|TRBJ2-7|TRBV3-1|.
CASSQWTEGPEQYF
TGTGCCAGCAGCCAATGGACTGAAGGTCCCGAGCAGTACTTC
>many|TRBJ2-5|TRBV12-3/TRBV12-4|.
CASGETQYF
TGTGCCAGCGGGGAGACCCAGTACTTC
>few|TRBJ1-5|TRBV12-5|.
CASGLTRGPQHF
TGTGCTAGTGGCTTGACACGCGGGCCCCAGCATTTT
>.|TRBJ2-7|TRBV3-1|TRBD1
CASSQGQGSPNYEQYF
TGTGCCAGCAGCCAGGGACAGGGGAGCCCTAACTACGAGCAGTACTTC
>.|TRBJ2-4|TRBV29-1|TRBD1
CSVRQGSRDIQYF
TGCAGCGTACGACAGGGATCAAGAGACATTCAGTACTTC
>.|TRBJ2-7|TRBV5-4|.
CASSRGRQEDYEQYF
TGTGCCAGCAGTCGAGGGCGGCAGGAGGATTACGAGCAGTACTTC
>.|TRBJ2-5|TRBV7-9|.
CASSFLAGNTETQYF
TGTGCCAGCAGCTTTCTAGCAGGGAACACGGAGACCCAGTACTTC
>few|TRBJ2-1|TRBV7-3|TRBD2
CASRYTSGAYNEQFF
TGTGCCAGCAGGTACACTAGCGGGGCCTACAATGAGCAGTTCTTC
>few|TRBJ2-6|TRBV3-1|.
CASTQGLGGANVLTF
TGTGCCAGCACCCAGGGGCTAGGGGGGGCCAACGTCCTGACTTTC
>few|TRBJ1-2|TRBV27|TRBD1
CASSLSWTGTGAPNYGYTF
TGTGCCAGCAGTTTATCATGGACCGGGACAGGGGCCCCTAACTATGGCTACACCTTC
>many|TRBJ2-5|TRBV20-1|.
CSAREEETQYF
TGCAGTGCTAGAGAGGAAGAGACCCAGTACTTC
>few|TRBJ2-7|TRBV10-2|.
CASSASGPEHEQYF
TGCGCCAGCAGTGCGTCAGGGCCCGAACACGAGCAGTACTTC
>.|TRBJ2-3|TRBV11-2|.
CASSSRVSTDTQYF
TGTGCCAGCAGCTCACGGGTTAGCACAGATACGCAGTATTTT
>once|TRBJ2-2|TRBV20-1|.
CSARPSQGTGELFF
TGCAGTGCTAGACCTAGCCAGGGGACCGGGGAGCTGTTTTTT